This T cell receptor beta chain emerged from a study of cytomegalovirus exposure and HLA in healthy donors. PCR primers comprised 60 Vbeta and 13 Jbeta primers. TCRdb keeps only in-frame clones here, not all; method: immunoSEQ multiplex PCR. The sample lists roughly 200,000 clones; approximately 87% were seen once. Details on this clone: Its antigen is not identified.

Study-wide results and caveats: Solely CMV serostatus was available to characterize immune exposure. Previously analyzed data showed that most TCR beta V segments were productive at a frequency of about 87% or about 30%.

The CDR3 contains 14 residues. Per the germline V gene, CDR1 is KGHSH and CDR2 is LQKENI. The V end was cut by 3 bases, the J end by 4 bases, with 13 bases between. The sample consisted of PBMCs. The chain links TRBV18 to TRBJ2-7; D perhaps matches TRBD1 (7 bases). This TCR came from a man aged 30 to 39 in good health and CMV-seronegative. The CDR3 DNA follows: TGTGCCAGCTCACCTGTCAGGGGGGTGTACGAGCAGTACTTC. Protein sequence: CASSPVRGVYEQYF.